This TCR beta chain is drawn from a study of spatial heterogeneity in lung cancer. About the study: Available PBMC from follow-up, collected a median of roughly 26 months after resection, underwent sequencing.

This clonotype was counted between two and nine times. The V and J ends lost 0 bases and 4 bases respectively, with 18 bases between them. Germline lookup yields CDR1 SGDLS and CDR2 YYNGEE. This CDR3 is built from 17 residues. Time point here: blood at routine non-recurrence follow-up after resection. The sequenced material consisted of unsorted whole RNA from tumor, nontumor lung or frozen PBMC. TCRdb reprocessed the 5' RACE reads with MiXCR, giving one entry per CDR3 protein. The table has more than 75,000 distinct CDR3 sequences, roughly 21% seen once. The chain couples TRBV9 to TRBJ2-3, with D possibly matching TRBD1 (5 bases). Material: PBMCs, obtained at follow-up. This TCR was recovered from a male donor with early-stage non-small cell lung cancer. The CDR3 DNA is TGTGCCAGCAGCGTAGACGGCGGTAGGTCAGGGTCAGATACGCAGTATTTT. Its protein product is CASSVDGGRSGSDTQYF.